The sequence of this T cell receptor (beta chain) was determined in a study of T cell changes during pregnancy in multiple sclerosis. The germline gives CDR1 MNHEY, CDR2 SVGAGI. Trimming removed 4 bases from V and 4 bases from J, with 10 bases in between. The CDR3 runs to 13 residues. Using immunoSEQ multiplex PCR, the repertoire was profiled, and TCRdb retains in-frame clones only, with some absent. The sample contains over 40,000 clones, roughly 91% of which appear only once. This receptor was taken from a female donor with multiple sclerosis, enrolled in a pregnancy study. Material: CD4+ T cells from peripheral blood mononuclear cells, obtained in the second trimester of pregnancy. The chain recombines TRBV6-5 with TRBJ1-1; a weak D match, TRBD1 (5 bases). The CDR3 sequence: CASSFFDSTEAFF. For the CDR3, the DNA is TGTGCCAGCAGTTTTTTCGACAGCACTGAAGCTTTCTTT.